This T cell receptor (beta chain) was observed in a study of Ad26.COV2.S vaccination and SARS-CoV-2 variants. Study-wide background: Each vaccinee took Ad26.COV2.S intramuscularly, once or twice 56 days apart. Study-wide findings and caveats: Vaccine recipients posted higher spike-specific TCR breadth than their placebo counterparts.

Treatment described: 15 to 20 received Ad26.COV2.S at low or high dose, single or two shots; several received placebo; per-sample allocation not given. Samples analyzed were those drawn on day 63 after the first vaccine or placebo injection. Recruitment in Boston yielded a donor of adult age, 18-55 years. An Ad26 vector was used to express Wuhan-strain SARS-CoV-2 spike as the vaccine. About this clone itself: As yet, its antigen is unknown.

The CDR3 spans 19 residues. Germline V lookup: CDR1 LNHDA, CDR2 SQIVND (reference sequence). The ends were cut back, 7 bases at V and 0 bases at J, with 25 bases in the middle. Sequenced by immunoSEQ multiplex PCR; TCRdb stores in-frame clones only, minus some. The table records around 450,000 clones, 90% of them present only once. This receptor was obtained from a person between 18 and 65 years old who received the Ad26.COV2.S COVID-19 vaccine or a placebo. The sample was peripheral blood, taken in a trial of Ad26.COV2.S vaccine versus placebo. The chain recombines TRBV19 with TRBJ1-5, with a possible D match to TRBD1 (5 bases). The CDR3 bases are TGTGCCAGTACCACCACCTCGGAGACAGCCACTTATAGCAATCAGCCCCAGCATTTT. It is translated as CASTTTSETATYSNQPQHF.